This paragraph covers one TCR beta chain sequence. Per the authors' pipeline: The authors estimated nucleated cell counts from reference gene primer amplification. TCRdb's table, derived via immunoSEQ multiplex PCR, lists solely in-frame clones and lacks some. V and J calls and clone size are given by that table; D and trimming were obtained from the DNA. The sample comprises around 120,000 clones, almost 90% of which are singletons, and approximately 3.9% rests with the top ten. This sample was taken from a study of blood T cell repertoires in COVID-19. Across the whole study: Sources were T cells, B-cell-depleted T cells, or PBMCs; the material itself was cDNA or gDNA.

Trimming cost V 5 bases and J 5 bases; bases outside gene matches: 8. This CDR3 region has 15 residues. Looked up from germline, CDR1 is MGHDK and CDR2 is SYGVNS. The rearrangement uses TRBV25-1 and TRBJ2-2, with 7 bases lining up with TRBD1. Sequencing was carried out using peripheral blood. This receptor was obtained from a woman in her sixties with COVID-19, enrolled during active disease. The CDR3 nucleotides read TGTGCCAGCAGTCCACCGACAGGGTTAACCGGGGAGCTGTTTTTT. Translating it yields CASSPPTGLTGELFF.